This T cell receptor beta chain was captured by sequencing in a study of blood T cells in healthy people across ages. CDR3 size: 15 residues. V shed 4 bases, J shed 1 base, and the junction held 5 bases outside the gene matches. The V gene's germline CDR1 is SNHLY and CDR2 FYNNEI. The sample providers were healthy Caucasian people from Russia, aged roughly 6 to 90. For the second PCR, which ran for roughly 6 to 12 cycles, a sample-barcoded 5' primer and a J-beta primer mix were used. TCRdb itself ran the 5' RACE reads through MiXCR, one entry per CDR3 protein. The sample contains approximately 1,000,000 distinct CDR3 sequences, around 43% of which appear only once. This clonotype was observed a few times.

The sequenced sample was blood. The chain is built from TRBV2 and TRBJ1-1; the match to TRBD1 covers 8 bases. The receptor's source is a woman aged 60-75 years in good health. The CDR3 nucleotides read TGTGCCAGCAGTGGCAGGGGGCAGAAGAACACTGAAGCTTTCTTT. Its translation is CASSGRGQKNTEAFF.